Below are 15 T cell receptor beta chains sequenced from a single sample in a study of immune characteristics of hereditary and idiopathic chronic pancreatitis. Data came from immunoSEQ multiplex PCR; TCRdb stores just in-frame clones and leaves some out. The repertoire has approximately 9,400 clones, roughly 77% of them found once; the top ten carry around 14%. Patients having total pancreatectomy with islet autotransplantation provided the chronic pancreatitis pancreas tissue. Sequencing was done on a sample of pancreas tissue with idiopathic chronic pancreatitis. Source of these receptors: a human donor with chronic pancreatitis.

CDR3 loop: CASSLGWTENTEAFF. The CDR3 DNA reads TGTGCCAGCAGCTTAGGGTGGACAGAGAACACTGAAGCTTTCTTT. V and J are TRBV7-9 and TRBJ1-1; tentatively, D is TRBD1 (6 bases). This CDR3 spans 15 amino acids. Trimming removed 1 base at V and 1 base at J, with 10 bases between. From germline, CDR1 is SEHNR and CDR2 FQNEAQ (reference sequence).

The rearrangement joins TRBV10-1 to TRBJ1-2, with TRBD1 as a possible D gene (5 bases). Trimming cost V 3 bases and J 6 bases, with 11 bases left between them. Germline V CDR1 and CDR2: WNHNN, SYGVQD (reference sequence). The CDR3 loop spans 13 amino acids. The CDR3 bases are TGCGCCAGCAGTGATCGGGGGGTTAATGGCTACACCTTC. Translated, it gives CASSDRGVNGYTF.

This clone showed up just once. The chain couples TRBV7-2 to TRBJ2-7; 8 bases align to TRBD2. The CDR3 is made up of 18 amino acids. Trimming removed 5 bases from V and 0 bases from J; junction bases left unmatched: 15. Germline V gene data show CDR1 as SGHTA and CDR2 as FQGNSA. CDR3 protein: CASSPKGFSGASSYEQYF. In DNA form, the CDR3 reads TGTGCCAGCAGCCCAAAGGGGTTTAGCGGGGCTAGCTCCTACGAGCAGTACTTC. The variable domain in full, completed from reference TRBV7-2 and TRBJ2-7, reads GAGVSQSPSNKVTEKGKDVELRCDPISGHTALYWYRQSLGQGLEFLIYFQGNSAPDKSGLPSDRFSAERTGGSVSTLTIQRTQQEDSAVYLCASSPKGFSGASSYEQYFGPGTRLTVT.

This clone was observed a handful of times. The V call is TRBV29-1, the J call TRBJ2-5; either TRBD1 or TRBD2 may supply D (5 bases each). CDR1 is SQVTM and CDR2 is ANQGSEA in the germline V gene. The CDR3 extends over 12 amino acids. V was shortened by 6 bases and J by 0 bases, with 8 bases between the two germline ends. CDR3 DNA sequence: TGCAGCGTAAGGGGAGACCAAGAGACCCAGTACTTC. Translating gives CSVRGDQETQYF.

V usage is TRBV6-5 and J usage is TRBJ1-1, with 7 positions matching TRBD1. CDR1 and CDR2 from the germline V gene are MNHEY and SVGAGI. The CDR3 is 12 residues long. V dropped 5 bases and J dropped 6; count of bases not matched to a gene: 3. CDR3 nucleotide sequence: TGTGCCAGCAGTCAGACAGGGTCTGAAGCTTTCTTT. It translates to CASSQTGSEAFF.

This rearrangement joins TRBV9 to TRBJ1-5; D might be TRBD1 (6 bases). This CDR3 has 15 residues. Per germline, CDR1 SGDLS and CDR2 YYNGEE. Trimming removed 2 bases at V and 3 bases at J, with 12 bases between. CDR3: CASSVGQGHNQPQHF. DNA for the CDR3: TGTGCCAGCAGCGTTGGGCAGGGGCACAATCAGCCCCAGCATTTT.

This rearrangement joins TRBV21-1 to TRBJ2-1; the table's TRBD2 call for D was not verified on the DNA. TRBV21-1 is noted as a pseudogene. CDR3 length: 16 amino acids. The CDR3 bases are TGTGCCAGCAGCAAAGCGCTCGGGGGGGGCCTCTATGAGCAGTTCTTC. It encodes CASSKALGGGLYEQFF.

This chain connects TRBV27 to TRBJ2-3; the match to TRBD1 covers 11 bases. The CDR3 runs 17 residues. CDR1 MNHEY and CDR2 SMNVEV come from the germline V gene (reference sequence). The V and J ends lost 1 base and 4 bases, in that order; junction bases with no gene match: 7. The DNA of the CDR3 is TGTGCCAGCAGTTTATACGGGGACAGGGGGAGCTCAGATACGCAGTATTTT. This sequence encodes CASSLYGDRGSSDTQYF.

This clone showed up just a few times. The chain has TRBV7-9 and TRBJ1-1, with 8 bases lining up with TRBD1. Germline V gene lookup returns CDR1 SEHNR and CDR2 FQNEAQ (reference sequence). The CDR3 is 14 residues long. With V trimmed by 6 bases and J by 2 bases, 5 bases remained unmatched. The CDR3, as DNA: TGTGCCAGCAGTATTGACAGGGGTAACACTGAAGCTTTCTTT. It encodes CASSIDRGNTEAFF.

This clone has only one observation. V and J are TRBV29-1 and TRBJ1-4; D is unresolved. V gave up 3 bases and J gave up 10 bases, with 6 bases separating them. This CDR3 has 10 amino acids. Germline CDR1 reads SQVTM; CDR2 reads ANQGSEA. CDR3 residues: CSVDEGKLFF. In DNA form, the CDR3 reads TGCAGCGTTGATGAGGGAAAACTGTTTTTT.

The chain couples TRBV19 to TRBJ1-1; 7 nucleotides agree with TRBD1. The germline V gene encodes CDR1 LNHDA and CDR2 SQIVND (reference sequence). The CDR3 is 14 residues long. The ends lost 6 bases at V and 2 bases at J; junction bases unmatched: 6. The DNA of the CDR3 is TGTGCCAGTAGCCGACAGGGTCTTAACACTGAAGCTTTCTTT. It is translated as CASSRQGLNTEAFF.

J is TRBJ1-3 and V is TRBV18; no firm D call. This CDR3 spans 15 amino acids. Germline CDR1 and CDR2: KGHSH and LQKENI. V lost 0 bases and J lost 5, with 11 bases in between. The CDR3 bases are TGTGCCAGCTCACCACCGGCCGGCCCCAGAAACACCATATATTTT. Protein product: CASSPPAGPRNTIYF.

The CDR3 reads CASSQVRETQYF. The CDR3 bases are TGTGCCAGCAGCCAAGTCCGGGAGACCCAGTACTTC. The V call is TRBV3-1 (or the pseudogene TRBV3-2), the J call TRBJ2-5; D not resolved. V lost 1 base to trimming and J lost 5 bases, with 5 bases between them. The length of the CDR3 is 12 residues. Germline V gene sequence: CDR1 LGHDT, CDR2 YNNKEL (reference sequence).

The chain combines TRBV29-1 with TRBJ2-1, with 7 nucleotides matching TRBD1. CDR1 is SQVTM and CDR2 is ANQGSEA in the germline V gene. The CDR3 spans 14 residues. The trim removed 2 bases at V and 6 bases at J, leaving 7 bases unmatched. The CDR3 DNA sequence: TGCAGCGTTGAAAGCCAGGGGGTCATCAATGAGCAGTTCTTC. This codes for CSVESQGVINEQFF.

The J gene is TRBJ1-1, the V gene TRBV7-8, with 9 bases aligning to TRBD1. Trimming removed 0 bases from V and 4 bases from J; junction bases left unmatched: 3. Germline V gene lookup returns CDR1 SGHVS and CDR2 FQNEAQ. The CDR3 contains 15 residues. CDR3: CASSLALTGGTEAFF. Here the CDR3 DNA reads TGTGCCAGCAGCTTAGCCTTGACAGGGGGCACTGAAGCTTTCTTT.